This entry lists 8 T cell receptor beta chains sequenced from one sample in a study of CD8 T cells in Susac syndrome (dated 2019 in TCRdb). Receptor amplification or capture employed the immunoSEQ multiplex PCR assay. RNA was extracted with the RNeasy kit and 0.5 to 1 ug was reverse transcribed using random hexamers. The public reads were reanalyzed by TCRdb: fastp trimming at Q25, MiXCR alignment, in-frame beta chains only. Rows merge per CDR3 protein into single entries with the most common DNA and genes. The sample table shows about 100,000 distinct CDR3 sequences, and roughly 96% are seen once. The ten largest make up approximately 0.3% of the sample. The source material was CD8+ T cells from PBMCs. Source of these receptors: a human donor with Susac syndrome.

J is TRBJ2-1 and V is TRBV20-1; TRBD1 agrees at 10 bases. J lost 6 bases, V lost 5 bases, and 10 bases had no gene match. The germline V gene encodes CDR1 DFQATT and CDR2 SNEGSKA (reference sequence). The CDR3 has 15 residues. This chain's CDR3 is CSAVLRDRGSNEQFF. For the CDR3, the DNA is TGCAGTGCTGTACTCCGGGACAGGGGATCCAATGAGCAGTTCTTC.

The chain is built from TRBV12-3 or TRBV12-4 and TRBJ2-2, with D possibly TRBD1 on 5 matching bases. V dropped 5 bases and J dropped 5 bases, with 9 bases sitting between them. This CDR3 contains 13 residues. CDR3 region: CASSPTGTGELFF. The CDR3 DNA follows: TGTGCCAGCAGTCCTACAGGAACCGGGGAGCTGTTTTTT.

The V and J genes are TRBV20-1 and TRBJ2-7; 10 nucleotides agree with TRBD2. The CDR3 has 16 amino acids. Trimming took 1 base from V and 4 from J; bases not matched to a gene: 10. Germline assignment: CDR1 DFQATT and CDR2 SNEGSKA (reference sequence). CDR3 loop: CSARALTSGEGYEQYF. The CDR3 nucleotides are TGCAGTGCTAGAGCCCTAACTAGCGGGGAGGGGTACGAGCAGTACTTC.

The rearrangement joins TRBV2 to TRBJ1-1; D is unclear. V was trimmed by 8 bases and J by 5 bases, leaving 6 bases between them. Germline CDR1 reads SNHLY; CDR2 reads FYNNEI. The CDR3 consists of 10 residues. The CDR3 DNA sequence: TGTGCCAGCCGGGTTACTGAAGCTTTCTTT. Translating it yields CASRVTEAFF.

The rearrangement links TRBV29-1 to TRBJ1-2; D gene uncertain. V lost 4 bases and J 4 bases, leaving 10 bases between the germline ends. CDR3 length equals 12 residues. Germline CDR1 reads SQVTM; CDR2 reads ANQGSEA. CDR3 coding DNA: TGCAGCGTTGGTTCGGGTAGCTATGGCTACACCTTC. This translates into CSVGSGSYGYTF.

The J gene is TRBJ2-1, the V gene TRBV2, with D possibly TRBD2 on 5 matching bases. Trimming pared 6 bases from V and 13 bases from J, leaving 16 bases between. The germline V gene has CDR1 SNHLY and CDR2 FYNNEI. This CDR3 has 12 residues. Here the CDR3 reads CASRGSAWGQFF. CDR3 bases: TGTGCCAGCAGGGGTAGCGCGTGGGGACAGTTCTTC.

The chain employs TRBV3-1 and TRBJ2-3; 10 nucleotides agree with TRBD1. CDR1 is LGHDT, CDR2 YNNKEL, per germline (reference sequence). CDR3 length: 17 residues. The trim removed 0 bases at V and 4 bases at J, leaving 7 bases unmatched. CDR3 DNA: TGTGCCAGCAGCCAAGATTGGGGGACAGGGGTATCAGATACGCAGTATTTT. Translating it yields CASSQDWGTGVSDTQYF.

The V gene is TRBV5-1, the J gene TRBJ1-1, with D perhaps matching TRBD1 (5 bases). CDR3 length equals 14 residues. Germline-derived CDR1 and CDR2 are SGHRS and YFSETQ. V lost 0 bases and J 3 bases, leaving 9 bases between the germline ends. CDR3 nucleotides: TGCGCCAGCAGCTTGGGGGGGACGCACACTGAAGCTTTCTTT. Amino acid sequence: CASSLGGTHTEAFF.